This TCR beta chain was identified in a study of cytomegalovirus exposure and HLA in healthy donors. Use of 60 Vbeta and 13 Jbeta primers characterized the PCR. Measured with immunoSEQ multiplex PCR; TCRdb has only the in-frame clones, and not every one. In the table there are about 150,000 clones, 75% to 80% of which are singletons. Germline V gives CDR1 SQVTM, CDR2 ANQGSEA. Trimming cost V 4 bases and J 7 bases, with 11 bases left between them. The CDR3 contains 13 residues. The chain links TRBV29-1 to TRBJ1-6; D is unresolved. The sequence came from a male donor in good health and CMV-seronegative. Sequenced: PBMCs. The CDR3 is CSVARHLNSPLHF. The DNA for the CDR3 is TGCAGCGTTGCGAGACATTTGAATTCACCCCTCCACTTT.